The 6 T cell receptor beta chains listed next were all sequenced from one sample in a study of blood T cell repertoires in COVID-19. The repertoire was sequenced with immunoSEQ multiplex PCR; TCRdb's copy has only in-frame clones and lacks some. The table lists under 130,000 clones, roughly 80% of them singletons, with 20% to 25% in the top ten. Sequenced sample: peripheral blood. These receptor sequences come from a man between 65 and 85 years old with active or convalescent COVID-19.

The chain combines TRBV7-8 with TRBJ1-1; no clear D. Trimming removed 3 bases at V and 12 bases at J, with 14 bases between. The CDR3 has 12 residues. Looked up from germline, CDR1 is SGHVS and CDR2 is FQNEAQ. CDR3 amino acids: CASSFWWEAPFF. The CDR3 DNA sequence: TGTGCCAGCAGCTTTTGGTGGGAGGCGCCTTTCTTT.

The chain couples TRBV28 to TRBJ1-1; 8 nucleotides line up with TRBD1. The CDR3 is made up of 16 amino acids. Germline CDR1 and CDR2: MDHEN and SYDVKM. V lost 7 bases, J lost 1 base, and 11 bases stayed unmatched. The CDR3 here is CASNLFTGGSNTEAFF. CDR3 DNA: TGTGCCAGCAACCTTTTTACAGGGGGGTCGAACACTGAAGCTTTCTTT.

This clone was picked up a small number of times. This rearrangement joins TRBV7-2 to TRBJ1-5; TRBD1 matches at 7 bases. Germline values: CDR1 SGHTA, CDR2 FQGNSA. V gave up 3 bases and J gave up 2 bases; unmatched junction bases: 7. This CDR3 contains 16 residues. CDR3 DNA: TGTGCCAGCAGCTTGGAAGGGGGCAAGGGCAATCAGCCCCAGCATTTT. Protein sequence: CASSLEGGKGNQPQHF.

This rearrangement joins TRBV6-5 to TRBJ2-1; D is unclear. CDR3 length: 11 amino acids. Between the trimmed V and J ends, which lost 6 bases and 9 bases, there was a span of 9 bases. The germline V gene has CDR1 MNHEY and CDR2 SVGAGI. The CDR3 loop is CASRDAGEQFF. CDR3 DNA sequence: TGTGCCAGCAGGGATGCAGGTGAGCAGTTCTTC.

This chain connects TRBV2 to TRBJ2-5; 9 nucleotides match TRBD1. This CDR3 is 16 amino acids long. The germline V gene encodes CDR1 SNHLY and CDR2 FYNNEI. V gave up 5 bases and J gave up 3 bases; unmatched junction bases: 10. For the CDR3, the DNA is TGTGCCAGCAGTACGCCACCTACAGGGGGCGAAGAGACCCAGTACTTC. Protein product: CASSTPPTGGEETQYF.

The V gene is TRBV6-5, the J gene TRBJ1-1; TRBD1 is a possible D gene (5 bases). Germline V gene sequence: CDR1 MNHEY, CDR2 SVGAGI. V lost 0 bases and J 8 bases, leaving 10 bases between the germline ends. This CDR3 comprises 13 residues. CDR3 sequence reads: CASSYSRTFEAFF. The CDR3 DNA sequence: TGTGCCAGCAGTTACTCGCGGACATTCGAAGCTTTCTTT.